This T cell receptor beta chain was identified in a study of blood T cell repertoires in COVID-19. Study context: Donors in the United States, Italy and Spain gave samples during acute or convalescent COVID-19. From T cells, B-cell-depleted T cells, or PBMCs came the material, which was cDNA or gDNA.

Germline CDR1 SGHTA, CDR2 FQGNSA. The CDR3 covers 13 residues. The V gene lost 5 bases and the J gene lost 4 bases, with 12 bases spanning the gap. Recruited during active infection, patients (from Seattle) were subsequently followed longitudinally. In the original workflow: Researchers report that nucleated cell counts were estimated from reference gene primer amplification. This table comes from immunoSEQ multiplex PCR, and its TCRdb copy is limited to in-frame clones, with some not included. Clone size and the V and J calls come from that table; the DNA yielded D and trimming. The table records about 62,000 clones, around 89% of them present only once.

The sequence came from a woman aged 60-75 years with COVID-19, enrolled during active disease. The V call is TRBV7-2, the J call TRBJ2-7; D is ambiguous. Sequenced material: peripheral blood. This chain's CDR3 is CASSQRRLYEQYF. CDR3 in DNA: TGTGCCAGCAGCCAGAGACGACTTTACGAGCAGTACTTC.